This TCR beta chain was identified during a study of cytomegalovirus exposure and HLA in healthy donors. The PCR made use of 60 Vbeta and 13 Jbeta primers. In the authors' methods: An analysis that came later counted roughly 80 million unique TCR beta chains, approximately 12 million shared. Repertoires were generated with immunoSEQ multiplex PCR, while TCRdb's copy carries only in-frame clones and drops some. That table is the source of V, J and clone size, and D and trimming were worked out from the DNA. The sample features under 65,000 clones, with around 3.6% in its top ten. Trimming removed 1 base from V and 7 bases from J; junction bases left unmatched: 18. CDR1 and CDR2 (germline): LNHDA, SQIVND (reference sequence). The length of the CDR3 is 19 residues.

This chain connects TRBV19 to TRBJ1-5; TRBD1 aligns across 8 bases. This TCR came from a woman under 30 in good health and CMV-seronegative. The sequenced sample was PBMCs. CDR3 protein: CASSIGPGQGGDGGQPQHF. The CDR3 nucleotides read TGTGCCAGTAGTATAGGGCCCGGACAGGGTGGGGATGGAGGCCAGCCCCAGCATTTT.